This entry lists 13 T cell receptor beta chains sequenced from one sample in a study of blood T cells in healthy people across ages. Next came a second PCR, run for about 6 to 12 cycles, which used a sample-barcoded 5' primer along with a J-beta primer mix. TCRdb re-analysed the 5' RACE reads in MiXCR, keeping a single row per CDR3 protein. The data contain roughly 680,000 distinct CDR3 sequences, about 51% of them singletons. Sequenced: blood. The receptors were gathered from a woman aged 80 or over in good health.

This chain links TRBV7-2 with TRBJ2-4, with a tentative D call TRBD1 (5 bases). Matching the DNA end better, TRBJ2-7 makes the J call doubtful. CDR1 SGHTA and CDR2 FQGNSA come from the germline V gene. The CDR3 totals 14 residues. CDR3 DNA sequence: TGTGCCACTACCCCCAGGGCCTTCTCCTACGAGCAGTACTTC. Encoded protein: CATTPRAFSYEQYF.

The rearrangement joins TRBV6-4 to TRBJ2-2, with 8 bases that match TRBD1. J gave up 6 bases and V 0 bases, and 0 bases lay outside the gene matches. Germline loops: CDR1 MRHNA, CDR2 SNTAGT. This CDR3 is built from 14 residues. CDR3 protein: CASSDSTGAGELFF. The CDR3 region has the DNA TGTGCCAGCAGTGACTCGACAGGGGCCGGGGAGCTGTTTTTT.

The chain has TRBV20-1 and TRBJ2-7, with TRBD2 matching 10 bases. Germline lookup yields CDR1 DFQATT and CDR2 SNEGSKA (reference sequence). Unmatched junction bases numbered 6, after V lost 2 bases and J lost 5 bases. The CDR3 loop spans 14 amino acids. The CDR3 reads CSARNLAGEDEQYF. The CDR3 nucleotides are TGCAGTGCTAGAAATCTAGCGGGAGAAGACGAGCAGTACTTC.

A remark on this clonotype: This may be a read error: a much more frequent sequence differs by one nucleotide. The chain links TRBV3-1 to TRBJ1-2; the match to TRBD1 covers 7 bases. Germline V gives CDR1 LGHDT, CDR2 YNNKEL (reference sequence). The CDR3 covers 15 residues. The CDR3 reads CASSQDGQVIYGCTF. The CDR3 DNA sequence: TGTGCCAGCAGCCAAGATGGACAGGTCATCTATGGCTGCACCTTC.

This clonotype was counted many times. This chain connects TRBV7-8 to TRBJ1-5; D is unclear. The germline CDR1 and CDR2 sequences are SGHVS and FQNEAQ. The ends were cut back, 2 bases at V and 5 bases at J, with 7 bases in the middle. This CDR3 region has 13 residues. The CDR3 region is CASSLIPDQPQHF. The CDR3, as DNA: TGTGCCAGCAGCTTAATTCCGGATCAGCCCCAGCATTTT.

The chain combines TRBV7-3 with TRBJ2-2, with a tentative D call TRBD1 (7 bases). CDR1 is SGHTA, CDR2 FQGTGA, per germline. The CDR3 extends over 13 amino acids. Trimming stripped 5 bases from V and 9 bases from J, with 13 bases between. Here the CDR3 DNA reads TGTGCCAGCAGCGGCAGGGGGGCCAGGGAGCTGTTTTTT. Translated, it gives CASSGRGARELFF.

The rearrangement joins TRBV28 to TRBJ1-2; D not resolved. The CDR3 extends over 12 amino acids. V was shortened by 3 bases and J by 5 bases, with 7 bases between the two germline ends. Per germline, CDR1 MDHEN and CDR2 SYDVKM. DNA of the CDR3: TGTGCCAGCAGTTTTTACAAGTATGGCTACACCTTC. Its translation is CASSFYKYGYTF.

The chain couples TRBV11-2 to TRBJ2-5, with TRBD2 matching 11 bases. V dropped 7 bases and J dropped 5; count of bases not matched to a gene: 9. The germline V gene encodes CDR1 SGHAT and CDR2 FQNNGV. The CDR3 is 15 residues long. The chain's CDR3 is CASTPGSGRAETQYF. Here the CDR3 DNA reads TGTGCCAGCACCCCAGGTAGCGGGAGGGCCGAGACCCAGTACTTC.

This clonotype occurred many times. The chain employs TRBV2 and TRBJ2-7, with D unclear. In germline, CDR1 is SNHLY, CDR2 FYNNEI. The CDR3 sequence is 11 residues long. Between the trimmed V and J ends, which lost 6 bases and 3 bases, there was a span of 6 bases. The CDR3 DNA follows: TGTGCCAGCAGGCGCAGCTACGAGCAGTACTTC. It is translated as CASRRSYEQYF.

The chain is built from TRBV4-1 and TRBJ2-5, with D tentatively TRBD2 (5 bases). The CDR3 sequence is 15 residues long. From germline, CDR1 is MGHRA and CDR2 YSYEKL. The V end lost 0 bases, the J end lost 1 base, and 9 bases lay between the germline ends. CDR3 sequence: CASSQDRGFQETQYF. DNA of the CDR3: TGCGCCAGCAGCCAAGATCGCGGGTTCCAAGAGACCCAGTACTTC.

In this sample, this clonotype turned up many times. The chain employs TRBV11-2 and TRBJ2-3; the D gene is possibly TRBD2 (5 bases). The CDR3 totals 16 residues. Trimming took 0 bases from V and 4 from J, leaving 14 bases between them. Per the germline V gene, CDR1 is SGHAT and CDR2 is FQNNGV. The CDR3 coding sequence is TGTGCCAGCAGCTTAGATGGGGTCTACGGGGCAGATACGCAGTATTTT. Encoded protein: CASSLDGVYGADTQYF. Drawing the rest from reference TRBV11-2 and TRBJ2-3, the complete variable domain is EAGVAQSPRYKIIEKRQSVAFWCNPISGHATLYWYQQILGQGPKLLIQFQNNGVVDDSQLPKDRFSAERLKGVDSTLKIQPAKLEDSAVYLCASSLDGVYGADTQYFGPGTRLTVL.

Turning to this clonotype: A read error may be the cause here, since a much bigger clone is one base away. The V gene is TRBV9, the J gene TRBJ2-3, with 10 bases that match TRBD2. The CDR3 runs 18 residues. V dropped 3 bases and J dropped 0; count of bases not matched to a gene: 10. Germline CDR1 and CDR2: SGDLS and YYNGEE. CDR3 residues: CASSAPRSGGASTDTQYF. The CDR3 DNA sequence: TGTGCCAGCAGCGCCCCCAGGAGCGGGGGGGCTAGCACAGATACGCAGTATTTT.

This clonotype has a handful of counts. J is TRBJ1-4 and V is TRBV7-2; D not resolved. Germline V gene sequence: CDR1 SGHTA, CDR2 FQGNSA. There are 15 residues in the CDR3. Trimming took off 2 bases at V and 0 bases at J, with 7 bases between the two ends. CDR3 sequence (DNA): TGTGCCAGCAGCTTACGCTCGACAACTAATGAAAAACTGTTTTTT. Translating it yields CASSLRSTTNEKLFF.